This paragraph covers one TCR beta chain sequence. The antigen is not known. The record originates from a study of cytomegalovirus exposure and HLA in healthy donors. General study findings and limits: The authors later found HLA-associated TCR beta chains more clonally expanded than equally common others. Presence/absence analysis assumed near-uniform sequencing depth across donors. Common viral pathogens seemed to be connected with several of the most significant clusters, according to a later analysis. Earlier analysis yielded a pattern in which most TCR beta V segments were productive about 90% or about 30% of the time.

This CDR3 region has 16 residues. Germline V gene sequence: CDR1 SGHAT, CDR2 FQNNGV. V lost 1 base and J lost 3; bases outside the gene matches: 7. The study ran its PCR with 60 Vbeta and 13 Jbeta primers. Some clones are missing from TCRdb's copy, which holds only in-frame ones; the method was immunoSEQ multiplex PCR. The sample has around 190,000 clones, about 9.4% seen once; the top ten hold approximately 1.3%. The chain has TRBV11-2 and TRBJ2-7; TRBD2 matches at 9 bases. The sample consisted of PBMCs. This receptor was obtained from a young woman in good health and CMV-seropositive. CDR3: CASSLGGTSLGYEQYF. CDR3 sequence (DNA): TGTGCCAGCAGCTTAGGAGGGACTAGCTTAGGCTACGAGCAGTACTTC. The full variable domain, rest sourced from reference TRBV11-2 and TRBJ2-7, is EAGVAQSPRYKIIEKRQSVAFWCNPISGHATLYWYQQILGQGPKLLIQFQNNGVVDDSQLPKDRFSAERLKGVDSTLKIQPAKLEDSAVYLCASSLGGTSLGYEQYFGPGTRLTVT.